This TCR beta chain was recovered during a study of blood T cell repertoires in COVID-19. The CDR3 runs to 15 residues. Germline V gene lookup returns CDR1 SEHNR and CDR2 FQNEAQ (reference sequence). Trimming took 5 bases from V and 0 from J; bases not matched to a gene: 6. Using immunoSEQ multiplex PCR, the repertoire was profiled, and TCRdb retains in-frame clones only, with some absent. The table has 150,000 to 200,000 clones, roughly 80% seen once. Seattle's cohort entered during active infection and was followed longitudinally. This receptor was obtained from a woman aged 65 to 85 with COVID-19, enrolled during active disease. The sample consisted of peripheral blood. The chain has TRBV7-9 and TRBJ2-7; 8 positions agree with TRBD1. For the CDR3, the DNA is TGTGCCAGCAGCCTCCGGACAGGGAGCTCCTACGAGCAGTACTTC. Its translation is CASSLRTGSSYEQYF. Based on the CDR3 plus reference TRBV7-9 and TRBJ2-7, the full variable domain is DTGVSQNPRHKITKRGQNVTFRCDPISEHNRLYWYRQTLGQGPEFLTYFQNEAQLEKSRLLSDRFSAERPKGSFSTLEIQRTEQGDSAMYLCASSLRTGSSYEQYFGPGTRLTVT.